This entry lists 32 T cell receptor beta chains sequenced from one sample in a study of blood T cells in healthy people across ages. PCR was performed a second time for roughly 7 to 12 cycles using a sample-barcoded 5' primer and a J-beta primer mix. One entry per CDR3 protein results from TCRdb running MiXCR on the 5' RACE reads. The sample lists about 1.5 million distinct CDR3 sequences, 42% occurring once. The sample was blood. The receptors shown here come from a young woman in good health.

This chain connects TRBV20-1 to TRBJ2-5, with 8 bases identical to TRBD2. J gave up 2 bases and V 0 bases, and 8 bases lay outside the gene matches. This CDR3 is 16 amino acids long. Germline V gives CDR1 DFQATT, CDR2 SNEGSKA (reference sequence). Here the CDR3 reads CSARDLRGGTQETQYF. In DNA, the CDR3 is TGCAGTGCTAGAGATTTACGCGGGGGGACACAAGAGACCCAGTACTTC.

This clonotype has just a few counts. The chain joins TRBV28 to TRBJ2-1, with 8 bases fitting TRBD2. The CDR3 is 16 residues long. J gave up 6 bases and V 5 bases, and 12 bases lay outside the gene matches. Germline-derived CDR1 and CDR2 are MDHEN and SYDVKM. This CDR3 is CASSAPGSGITNEQFF. For the CDR3, the DNA is TGTGCCAGCAGTGCCCCGGGTAGCGGGATAACCAATGAGCAGTTCTTC. Combining the CDR3 with reference TRBV28 and TRBJ2-1 gives the whole variable domain DVKVTQSSRYLVKRTGEKVFLECVQDMDHENMFWYRQDPGLGLRLIYFSYDVKMKEKGDIPEGYSVSREKKERFSLILESASTNQTSMYLCASSAPGSGITNEQFFGPGTRLTVL.

The chain employs TRBV6-5 and TRBJ1-6; the D gene is possibly TRBD1 (6 bases). Trimming took off 1 base at V and 1 base at J, with 11 bases between the two ends. The CDR3 sequence is 17 residues long. Germline loops: CDR1 MNHEY, CDR2 SVGAGI. Here the CDR3 reads CASSYLGRGSYNSPLHF. For the CDR3, the DNA is TGTGCCAGCAGTTACTTGGGCAGGGGTTCCTATAATTCACCCCTCCACTTT.

The CDR3 bases are TGTGCCAGCAGTGAGTTGGCGGGAGCCCCCTACAATGAGCAGTACTTC. Residues: CASSELAGAPYNEQYF. The gene calls are TRBV6-4 and TRBJ2-1; TRBD2 matches at 7 bases. The better agreement between TRBJ2-7 and the DNA end casts doubt on the J call. Germline V lookup: CDR1 MRHNA, CDR2 SNTAGT. The CDR3 extends over 16 amino acids.

This clonotype has a count of ten or more. The chain combines TRBV9 with TRBJ2-7; D not resolved. Germline V gene lookup returns CDR1 SGDLS and CDR2 YYNGEE. There are 13 residues in the CDR3. The V gene lost 0 bases and the J gene lost 3 bases, with 7 bases spanning the gap. CDR3 sequence: CASSVAPSYEQYF. As DNA, the CDR3 is TGTGCCAGCAGCGTAGCTCCCAGCTACGAGCAGTACTTC.

The chain has TRBV20-1 and TRBJ1-2; D uncertain. V lost 0 bases, J lost 4 bases, and 9 bases lay in between. This CDR3 region has 13 residues. CDR1 is DFQATT and CDR2 is SNEGSKA in the germline V gene (reference sequence). The CDR3 loop reads CSAREESTYGYTF. The CDR3 DNA follows: TGCAGTGCTAGAGAGGAGTCCACCTATGGCTACACCTTC.

Concerning this clonotype: Germline is not matched at one junction end, which may reflect a read error. V and J are TRBV7-2 and TRBJ2-3; D gene uncertain. The CDR3 runs to 13 residues. From germline, CDR1 is SGHTA and CDR2 FQGNSA. The CDR3 region is CDSSLALSDTQYF. CDR3 DNA sequence: TGTGACAGCAGCTTAGCACTCTCAGATACGCAGTATTTT.

The chain links TRBV20-1 to TRBJ1-5; weak D call: TRBD1 (5 bases). This CDR3 is built from 12 residues. V was pared by 8 bases and J by 3 bases, with 11 bases between. Germline V lookup: CDR1 DFQATT, CDR2 SNEGSKA (reference sequence). The DNA of the CDR3 is TGCAGTTCTCACAGGTTCAATCAGCCCCAGCATTTT. Protein sequence: CSSHRFNQPQHF.

This clonotype has only a few counts. The CDR3 DNA is TGCGCCAGCAGCTTGGCCCCCGGGACAGGTTCCTACGAGCAGTACTTC. It codes for CASSLAPGTGSYEQYF. The chain is built from TRBV5-1 and TRBJ2-7; 8 bases line up with TRBD1. In germline, CDR1 is SGHRS, CDR2 YFSETQ. V lost 0 bases and J lost 1; bases outside the gene matches: 6. This CDR3 comprises 16 residues.

V is TRBV7-2 and J is TRBJ2-2, with 10 bases aligning to TRBD2. The ends lost 2 bases at V and 6 bases at J; junction bases unmatched: 3. The CDR3 totals 15 residues. Germline V CDR1 and CDR2: SGHTA, FQGNSA. CDR3 protein: CASSLLAGAAGELFF. The CDR3 DNA reads as TGTGCCAGCAGCTTACTAGCGGGGGCCGCCGGGGAGCTGTTTTTT.

This clonotype was picked up one time. The gene calls are TRBV16 and TRBJ2-3; D perhaps matches TRBD2 (5 bases). From germline, CDR1 is KGHSY and CDR2 FQNENV. V shed 6 bases and J shed 2 bases, with 18 bases lying between them. CDR3 length equals 16 residues. CDR3 in amino acids: CASSPRREILTDTQYF. The CDR3 coding sequence is TGTGCCAGCAGTCCTCGACGGGAAATACTCACAGATACGCAGTATTTT. Based on the CDR3 plus reference TRBV16 and TRBJ2-3, the full variable domain is GEEVAQTPKHLVRGEGQKAKLYCAPIKGHSYVFWYQQVLKNEFKFLISFQNENVFDETGMPKERFSAKCLPNSPCSLEIQATKLEDSAVYFCASSPRREILTDTQYFGPGTRLTVL.

Concerning this clonotype itself: Possible read error: a much larger clone is one base away. The V gene is TRBV4-1, the J gene TRBJ2-4, with D hard to call. Germline loops: CDR1 MGHRA, CDR2 YSYEKL. The CDR3 has 12 residues. Trimming left V 5 bases short and J 13 bases short, with 15 bases between. The CDR3 loop reads CASSSFYNEQYF. CDR3 sequence (DNA): TGCGCCAGCAGCTCATTCTACAATGAGCAGTACTTC.

The chain links TRBV5-1 to TRBJ2-1; D assignment may be TRBD1 or TRBD2 (6 bases each). The CDR3 consists of 12 residues. V was shortened by 7 bases and J by 5 bases, with 10 bases between the two germline ends. In germline, CDR1 is SGHRS, CDR2 YFSETQ. In DNA, the CDR3 is TGCGCCAGCGGGGGGCGTAACAATGAGCAGTTCTTC. It is translated as CASGGRNNEQFF.

This chain connects TRBV11-2 to TRBJ2-1; D not certain. The germline V and J ends were trimmed by 7 bases and 5 bases, with 6 bases remaining between them. This CDR3 comprises 11 residues. Germline CDR1 reads SGHAT; CDR2 reads FQNNGV. The CDR3 nucleotides read TGTGCCAGCACCTCTAACAATGAGCAGTTCTTC. The encoded protein is CASTSNNEQFF.

This chain links TRBV9 with TRBJ2-3; D is perhaps TRBD2 (5 bases). Germline V CDR1 and CDR2: SGDLS, YYNGEE. Trimming took 1 base from V and 5 from J, leaving 14 bases between them. The CDR3 length is 15 residues. The CDR3 sequence: CASSVKAAIKDTQYF. CDR3 DNA sequence: TGTGCCAGCAGCGTAAAAGCGGCGATAAAAGATACGCAGTATTTT.

This chain joins TRBV27 and TRBJ2-1; D not certain. V dropped 6 bases and J dropped 7 bases, with 13 bases sitting between them. This CDR3 is 13 amino acids long. The germline gives CDR1 MNHEY, CDR2 SMNVEV (reference sequence). This CDR3 reads CASSSRRPNEQFF. The CDR3 DNA is TGTGCCAGCAGCTCTAGGCGGCCAAATGAGCAGTTCTTC.

This chain links TRBV5-1 with TRBJ2-7, with 7 bases identical to TRBD2. The CDR3 contains 16 residues. Germline CDR1 reads SGHRS; CDR2 reads YFSETQ. The V segment lost 0 bases and the J segment 3 bases; nucleotides outside the gene matches: 9. CDR3 in amino acids: CASSLVSGEGYYEQYF. The CDR3 nucleotides are TGCGCCAGCAGCTTGGTATCCGGGGAGGGGTACTACGAGCAGTACTTC.

This chain joins TRBV29-1 and TRBJ2-2, with D perhaps matching TRBD2 (5 bases). V dropped 4 bases and J dropped 4 bases, with 10 bases sitting between them. From germline, CDR1 is SQVTM and CDR2 ANQGSEA. There are 13 residues in the CDR3. CDR3 coding DNA: TGCAGCGTTGGCGGGTTGGGCACCGGGGAGCTGTTTTTT. It codes for CSVGGLGTGELFF.

The chain links TRBV6-1 to TRBJ2-5; D gene unclear. TRBJ2-7 explains the end of the DNA better; the J call may be wrong. The CDR3 totals 13 residues. Germline V lookup: CDR1 MNHNS, CDR2 SASEGT. CDR3 DNA: TGTGCCAGCAGCAATGGGCTTAGCTACGAGCAGTACTTC. It encodes CASSNGLSYEQYF.

The chain has TRBV12-3 or TRBV12-4 and TRBJ2-5; D gene ambiguous. Between the trimmed V and J ends, which lost 2 bases and 7 bases, there was a span of 5 bases. The CDR3 length is 11 residues. CDR3 sequence reads: CASSLTGTQYF. As DNA, the CDR3 is TGTGCCAGCAGTTTAACGGGGACCCAGTACTTC.

The V gene is TRBV15, the J gene TRBJ1-1, with a tentative D call TRBD1 (5 bases). V lost 1 base to trimming and J lost 1 base, with 10 bases between them. The CDR3 length is 15 residues. Per germline, CDR1 LNHNV and CDR2 YYDKDF (reference sequence). CDR3 residues: CATSRGGRGNTEAFF. As DNA, the CDR3 is TGTGCCACCAGCAGAGGGGGACGGGGGAACACTGAAGCTTTCTTT.

The CDR3 DNA reads as TGTGCCAGCAGCTTTCAGGCTAGCGGGAGGGTAAAGACCCAGTACTTC. Translating it yields CASSFQASGRVKTQYF. The chain joins TRBV7-2 to TRBJ2-5, with TRBD2 matching over 12 bases. The CDR3 totals 16 residues. The germline CDR1 and CDR2 sequences are SGHTA and FQGNSA. V shed 3 bases and J 6 bases; nucleotides not matched to a gene: 8.

This clonotype has just a few counts. The rearrangement links TRBV3-1 to TRBJ1-5, with D possibly being TRBD1 (6 bases). V dropped 2 bases and J dropped 6 bases, with 8 bases sitting between them. The CDR3 has 13 amino acids. The germline V gene has CDR1 LGHDT and CDR2 YNNKEL (reference sequence). The CDR3 nucleotides read TGTGCCAGCAGCCAAACAGGGCTTCAGCCCCAGCATTTT. Residues: CASSQTGLQPQHF.

This clonotype was seen only a few times. The chain carries TRBV28 and TRBJ2-3; 8 nucleotides align to TRBD1. The V and J ends lost 3 bases and 1 base, in that order; junction bases with no gene match: 6. Germline V gives CDR1 MDHEN, CDR2 SYDVKM. The CDR3 is 16 residues long. CDR3 residues: CASSFLPGQGTDTQYF. The CDR3, as DNA: TGTGCCAGCAGTTTCCTCCCGGGACAGGGCACAGATACGCAGTATTTT.

This clonotype was recorded many times. The chain uses TRBV20-1 and TRBJ2-7; tentatively, D is TRBD1 (5 bases). Germline V lookup: CDR1 DFQATT, CDR2 SNEGSKA (reference sequence). Trimming took off 2 bases at V and 3 bases at J, with 11 bases between the two ends. The CDR3 runs to 13 residues. This CDR3 is CSARTGLGYEQYF. The CDR3, as DNA: TGCAGTGCTAGAACAGGTCTTGGCTACGAGCAGTACTTC.

This clonotype was counted a few times. The CDR3 loop reads CASSETADGTYEQYF. The DNA for the CDR3 is TGTGCCAGCAGTGAAACCGCCGACGGCACCTACGAGCAGTACTTC. V is TRBV25-1 and J is TRBJ2-7; no reliable D call. The CDR3 sequence is 15 residues long. Germline loops: CDR1 MGHDK, CDR2 SYGVNS. The ends were cut back, 2 bases at V and 2 bases at J, with 13 bases in the middle.

The CDR3: CASSFRDLGGTDTQYF. CDR3 in DNA: TGTGCCAGCAGTTTCCGGGACTTGGGAGGAACAGATACGCAGTATTTT. V and J are TRBV28 and TRBJ2-3, with a weak D call TRBD2 (6 bases). V was trimmed by 3 bases and J by 3 bases, leaving 16 bases between them. CDR3 length: 16 residues. Germline CDR1 and CDR2: MDHEN and SYDVKM.

Here the CDR3 reads CASSQDWEETQYF. The DNA for the CDR3 is TGCGCCAGCAGCCAAGATTGGGAAGAGACCCAGTACTTC. The chain has TRBV4-3 and TRBJ2-5; the D is unclear. Looked up from germline, CDR1 is LGHNA and CDR2 is YSLEER. The V end was cut by 0 bases, the J end by 3 bases, with 5 bases between. The CDR3 is made up of 13 amino acids.

The chain links TRBV28 to TRBJ2-5, with D perhaps TRBD1 (5 bases). The J call could be wrong; TRBJ2-7 is a better fit for the DNA end. Germline V gene data show CDR1 as MDHEN and CDR2 as SYDVKM. This CDR3 is built from 13 residues. DNA of the CDR3: TGTGCCAGCAGTGGCAGGGTAGTCGGCGAGCAGTACTTC. Translation: CASSGRVVGEQYF.

The V and J genes are TRBV12-3 or TRBV12-4 and TRBJ2-1, with D maybe TRBD1 (6 bases). This CDR3 is built from 14 residues. Between the trimmed V and J ends, which lost 2 bases and 7 bases, there was a span of 12 bases. In DNA, the CDR3 is TGTGCCAGCAGTTTATCGTCAGACAGGAATGAGCAGTTCTTC. The encoded protein is CASSLSSDRNEQFF.

The chain links TRBV5-1 to TRBJ2-1; 10 bases agree with TRBD2. Looked up from germline, CDR1 is SGHRS and CDR2 is YFSETQ. J was trimmed by 2 bases and V by 4 bases; bases with no gene match: 6. CDR3 length: 16 amino acids. DNA for the CDR3: TGCGCCAGCAGCCGAACTAGCGGGGAGCCCTACAATGAGCAGTTCTTC. Its protein is CASSRTSGEPYNEQFF.

The chain carries TRBV28 and TRBJ1-1, with TRBD1 matching over 8 bases. The junction had 7 bases not matched to a gene; V was cut back by 4 bases and J by 0 bases. The CDR3 has 16 residues. The V gene's germline CDR1 is MDHEN and CDR2 SYDVKM. CDR3 coding DNA: TGTGCCAGCAGTTCACCGGACAGGGACATGAACACTGAAGCTTTCTTT. It encodes CASSSPDRDMNTEAFF.